These 13 T cell receptor beta chains share one sample of origin, sequenced in a study of blood T cell repertoires in COVID-19. Profiling relied on immunoSEQ multiplex PCR, and the TCRdb table lists in-frame clones only, not all of them. The sample yields about 88,000 clones, roughly 72% seen once. Material for sequencing was peripheral blood. Receptor source: a woman aged 55-69 years in a cohort sampled during active or convalescent COVID-19.

The rearrangement uses TRBV27 and TRBJ1-5; D might be TRBD1 (6 bases). Germline assignment: CDR1 MNHEY and CDR2 SMNVEV (reference sequence). The ends were cut back, 3 bases at V and 4 bases at J, with 19 bases in the middle. The CDR3 spans 17 residues. CDR3 sequence reads: CASSFRPAGAVNQPQHF. The CDR3 nucleotides read TGTGCCAGCAGTTTTAGGCCCGCAGGGGCGGTTAATCAGCCCCAGCATTTT.

This clone was counted only a few times. The rearrangement uses TRBV2 and TRBJ2-1; a weak D match, TRBD2 (6 bases). The CDR3 consists of 14 residues. Trimming stripped 6 bases from V and 1 base from J, with 10 bases between. Germline CDR1 and CDR2: SNHLY and FYNNEI. This CDR3 reads CASRTSPSYNEQFF. CDR3 sequence (DNA): TGTGCCAGCAGAACTAGCCCTTCCTACAATGAGCAGTTCTTC.

The chain links TRBV10-3 to TRBJ2-5, with D perhaps TRBD1 (6 bases). Germline lookup yields CDR1 ENHRY and CDR2 SYGVKD. The CDR3 spans 13 residues. The V end was cut by 6 bases, the J end by 4 bases, with 12 bases between. In nucleotides, the CDR3 is TGTGCCATCAGAGCAGGGGCTCGAGAGACCCAGTACTTC. It is translated as CAIRAGARETQYF.

In this sample, this clone turned up once. The chain employs TRBV30 and TRBJ1-6; D not certain. The CDR3 runs 17 residues. Germline V gives CDR1 GTSNPN, CDR2 SVGIG (reference sequence). V was pared by 0 bases and J by 8 bases, with 20 bases between. The CDR3 sequence is CAWSVRSGAVVYSPLHF. The CDR3 bases are TGTGCCTGGAGTGTACGCTCCGGAGCAGTGGTTTATTCACCCCTCCACTTT. Filled out from reference TRBV30 and TRBJ1-6, the complete variable domain reads SQTIHQWPATLVQPVGSPLSLECTVEGTSNPNLYWYRQAAGRGLQLLFYSVGIGQISSEVPQNLSASRPQDRQFILSSKKLLLSDSGFYLCAWSVRSGAVVYSPLHFGNGTRLTVT.

This clone showed up just once. This sequence joins TRBV29-1 and TRBJ2-7; 8 nucleotides align to TRBD1. The trim removed 7 bases at V and 2 bases at J, leaving 7 bases unmatched. Germline-derived CDR1 and CDR2 are SQVTM and ANQGSEA. The length of the CDR3 is 13 residues. The CDR3 region is CSAGQGITYEQYF. CDR3 in DNA: TGCAGCGCTGGACAGGGTATCACCTACGAGCAGTACTTC.

The chain is built from TRBV11-2 and TRBJ2-2; TRBD2 agrees at 10 bases. In germline, CDR1 is SGHAT, CDR2 FQNNGV. CDR3 length equals 17 residues. V shed 5 bases, J shed 0 bases, and the junction held 6 bases outside the gene matches. DNA for the CDR3: TGTGCCAGCAGCCCCCAGCGGGGGGGCGCGAACACCGGGGAGCTGTTTTTT. It translates to CASSPQRGGANTGELFF.

The chain recombines TRBV28 with TRBJ1-3; 7 bases align to TRBD1. V was pared by 2 bases and J by 2 bases, with 6 bases of the junction left unmatched. Looked up from germline, CDR1 is MDHEN and CDR2 is SYDVKM. CDR3 length equals 16 residues. CDR3 DNA: TGTGCCAGCAGTTTACCCAGGGGGAGTACTGGAAACACCATATATTTT. Translated: CASSLPRGSTGNTIYF.

V is TRBV20-1 and J is TRBJ2-7; no clear D gene. The CDR3 is 11 amino acids. Germline CDR1 reads DFQATT; CDR2 reads SNEGSKA (reference sequence). The ends were cut back, 3 bases at V and 4 bases at J, with 7 bases in the middle. The DNA for the CDR3 is TGCAGTGCTAGGAGTAATTACGAGCAGTACTTC. Protein product: CSARSNYEQYF.

This clone is large (0.1 to 1%) in the sample. The chain combines TRBV10-2 with TRBJ1-5, with D perhaps matching TRBD1 (5 bases). In germline, CDR1 is WSHSY, CDR2 SAAADI. The CDR3 contains 14 residues. V lost 0 bases and J lost 2, with 5 bases in between. In DNA form, the CDR3 reads TGCGCCAGCAGTGAGTCAGGGGGCAATCAGCCCCAGCATTTT. Translation gives CASSESGGNQPQHF.

CDR3 nucleotides: TGTGCCAGCACCAGACTAGCTCTTGTTCCGTACGAGCAGTACTTC. It is translated as CASTRLALVPYEQYF. This chain uses TRBV6-5 with TRBJ2-7; 7 nucleotides align to TRBD2. The V and J ends lost 7 bases and 4 bases, in that order; junction bases with no gene match: 13. This CDR3 region has 15 residues. CDR1 is MNHEY and CDR2 is SVGAGI in the germline V gene.

The CDR3 protein is CASSSQSGGGYNEQFF. For the CDR3, the DNA is TGTGCCAGCAGCTCCCAGAGCGGGGGGGGATACAATGAGCAGTTCTTC. V and J are TRBV7-9 and TRBJ2-1; 10 bases match TRBD2. V was clipped by 4 bases and J by 4 bases; unmatched bases: 7. Germline values: CDR1 SEHNR, CDR2 FQNEAQ (reference sequence). The CDR3 totals 16 residues.

This clone was detected once. This rearrangement joins TRBV24-1 to TRBJ1-1, with TRBD1 identical over 7 bases. The CDR3 totals 15 residues. In germline, CDR1 is KGHDR, CDR2 SFDVKD. Germline trimming cut 4 bases from V and 0 bases from J; bases unmatched to any gene: 4. The chain's CDR3 is CATSETGDLNTEAFF. DNA for the CDR3: TGTGCCACCAGTGAAACAGGGGACTTGAACACTGAAGCTTTCTTT.

This clone was seen more than once but under ten times. V gene TRBV6-2 or TRBV6-3 combines with J gene TRBJ1-5, with TRBD1 matching over 8 bases. Germline V CDR1 and CDR2: MNHEY, SVGEGT. V lost 5 bases and J lost 1; bases outside the gene matches: 4. This CDR3 comprises 15 residues. CDR3 protein: CASSNGQGSNQPQHF. CDR3 nucleotide sequence: TGTGCCAGCAGTAACGGACAGGGAAGCAATCAGCCCCAGCATTTT.